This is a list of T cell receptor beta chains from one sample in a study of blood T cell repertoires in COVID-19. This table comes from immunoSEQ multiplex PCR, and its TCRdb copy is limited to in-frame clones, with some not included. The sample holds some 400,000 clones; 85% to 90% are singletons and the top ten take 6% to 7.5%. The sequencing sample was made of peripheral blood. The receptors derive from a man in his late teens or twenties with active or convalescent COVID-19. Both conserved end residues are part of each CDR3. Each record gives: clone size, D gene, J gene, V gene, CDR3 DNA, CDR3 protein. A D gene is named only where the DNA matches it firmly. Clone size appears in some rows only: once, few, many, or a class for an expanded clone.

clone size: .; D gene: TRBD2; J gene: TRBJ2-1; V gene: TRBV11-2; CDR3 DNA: TGTGCCAGCAGCGATTGGGGGTTCGGAGCGGGAGGGCCTGCACGGGAGCAGTTCTTC; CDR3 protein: CASSDWGFGAGGPAREQFF
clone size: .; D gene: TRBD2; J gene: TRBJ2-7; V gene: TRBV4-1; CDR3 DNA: TGCGCCAGCAGCCGACTAGCGGGAGTCTACGAGCAGTACTTC; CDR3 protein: CASSRLAGVYEQYF
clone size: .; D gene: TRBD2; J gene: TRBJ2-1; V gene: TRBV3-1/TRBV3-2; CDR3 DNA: TGTGCCAGCAGCCAAGAAGTACTAGCGGGGGCCGACAATGAGCAGTTCTTC; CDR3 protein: CASSQEVLAGADNEQFF
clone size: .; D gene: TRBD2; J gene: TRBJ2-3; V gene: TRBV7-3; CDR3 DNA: TGTGCCAGCAGCTTTACGGCGGGAGGGGCGGGTACGCAGTATTTT; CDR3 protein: CASSFTAGGAGTQYF
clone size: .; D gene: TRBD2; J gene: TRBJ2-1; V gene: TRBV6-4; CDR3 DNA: TGTGCCAGCAGCCCCGGGACTAGTGATGAGCAGTTCTTC; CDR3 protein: CASSPGTSDEQFF
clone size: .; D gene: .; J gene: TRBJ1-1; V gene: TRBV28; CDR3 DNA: TGTGCCCTCCGGGGGGCATCCTCGGATATGGTGAACACTGAAGCTTTCTTT; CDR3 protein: CALRGASSDMVNTEAFF
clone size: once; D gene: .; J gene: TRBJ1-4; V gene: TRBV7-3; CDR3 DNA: TGTGCCAGCAGCTCCTACGTAGTCTCTAATGAAAAACTGTTTTTT; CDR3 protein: CASSSYVVSNEKLFF
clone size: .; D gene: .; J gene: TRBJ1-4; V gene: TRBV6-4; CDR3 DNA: TGTGCCAGCACCACGGGGGGTTCGGCTAATGAAAAACTGTTTTTT; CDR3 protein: CASTTGGSANEKLFF
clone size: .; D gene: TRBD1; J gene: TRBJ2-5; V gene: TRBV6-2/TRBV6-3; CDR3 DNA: TGTGCCAGCAGCATCGGGACAGGGTGGCAGTACTTC; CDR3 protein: CASSIGTGWQYF
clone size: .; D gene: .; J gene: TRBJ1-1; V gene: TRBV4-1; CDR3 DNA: TGCGCCAGCAGCCAAGGAGAGAGACACTTGAACACTGAAGCTTTCTTT; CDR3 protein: CASSQGERHLNTEAFF
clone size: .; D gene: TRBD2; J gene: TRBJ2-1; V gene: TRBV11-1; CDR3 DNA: TGTGCCAGCAGCTTAATGACTAGCGGGAGGTACAATGAGCAGTTCTTC; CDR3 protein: CASSLMTSGRYNEQFF
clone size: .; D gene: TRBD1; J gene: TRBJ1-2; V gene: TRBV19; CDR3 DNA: TGTGCCAGTAGTATTGACAGGGGGCTCTTTGGCTACACCTTC; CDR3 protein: CASSIDRGLFGYTF
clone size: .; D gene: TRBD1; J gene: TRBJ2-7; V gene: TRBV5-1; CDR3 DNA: TGCGCCAGCAGCATCTCCAGTTGGGGACAGGGGAAAGAGCAGTACTTC; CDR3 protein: CASSISSWGQGKEQYF
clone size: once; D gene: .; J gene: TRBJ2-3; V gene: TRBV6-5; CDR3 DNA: TGTGCCAGCAGACAGGGAAGCACAGATACGCAGTATTTT; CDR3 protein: CASRQGSTDTQYF
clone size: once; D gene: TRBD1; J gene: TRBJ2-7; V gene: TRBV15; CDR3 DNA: TGTGCCACCAGCAGGGGGGGGACAGGGGTGGAGCAGTACTTC; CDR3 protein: CATSRGGTGVEQYF
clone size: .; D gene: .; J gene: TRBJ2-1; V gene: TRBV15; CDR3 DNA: TGTGCCACCAGCAGACCCAGAAAGGAGCAGTTCTTC; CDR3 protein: CATSRPRKEQFF
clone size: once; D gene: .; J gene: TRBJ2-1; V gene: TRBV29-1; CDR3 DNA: TGCAGCGTTGGGCGGCCTAGCCAGGCCTACAATGAGCAGTTCTTC; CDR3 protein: CSVGRPSQAYNEQFF
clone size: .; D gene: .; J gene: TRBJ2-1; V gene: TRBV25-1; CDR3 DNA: TGTGCCTCTATGGGCCTGGGTAATGAGCAGTTCTTC; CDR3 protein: CASMGLGNEQFF
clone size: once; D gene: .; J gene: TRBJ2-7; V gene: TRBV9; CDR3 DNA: TGTGCCAGCAGCGTAGACTCCGAATACGAGCAGTACTTC; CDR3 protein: CASSVDSEYEQYF
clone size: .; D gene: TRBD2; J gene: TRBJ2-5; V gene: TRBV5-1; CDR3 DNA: TGCGCCAGCAGACCCCCTTTAGCGGGGGGGCGAGAGACCCAGTACTTC; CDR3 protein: CASRPPLAGGRETQYF
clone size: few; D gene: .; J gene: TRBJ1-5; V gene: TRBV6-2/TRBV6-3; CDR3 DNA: TGTGCCAGCAGTTATGCGACAGCCAATCGGCCCCAGCATTTT; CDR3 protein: CASSYATANRPQHF
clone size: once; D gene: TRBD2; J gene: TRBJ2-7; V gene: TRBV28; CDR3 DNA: TGTGCCAGCAGCTATTATACCGCGGGGGTAAGCTCCTACGAGCAGTACTTC; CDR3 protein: CASSYYTAGVSSYEQYF
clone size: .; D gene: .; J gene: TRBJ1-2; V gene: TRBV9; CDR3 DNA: TGTGCCAGCAGCGTAACAGACAACTATGGCTACACCTTC; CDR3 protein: CASSVTDNYGYTF
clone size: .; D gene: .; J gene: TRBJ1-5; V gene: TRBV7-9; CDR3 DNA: TGTGCCAGCAGCTTAGTGACGGCGGGTTATAGCAATCAGCCCCAGCATTTT; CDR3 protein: CASSLVTAGYSNQPQHF
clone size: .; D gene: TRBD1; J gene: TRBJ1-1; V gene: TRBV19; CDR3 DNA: TGTGCCAGTAGTTCACCGGGACAGGCCCAGGTCACTGAAGCTTTCTTT; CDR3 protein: CASSSPGQAQVTEAFF
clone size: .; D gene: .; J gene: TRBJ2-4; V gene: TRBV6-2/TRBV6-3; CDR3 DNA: TGTGCCAGCAGTTACTCGCCCGAGGGGGTTTTAACTCAGTACTTC; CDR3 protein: CASSYSPEGVLTQYF
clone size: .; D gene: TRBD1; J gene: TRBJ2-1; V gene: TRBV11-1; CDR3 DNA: TGTGCCAGCAGCTTAGACGATCGGGGACAGAAGTTTGAGCAGTTCTTC; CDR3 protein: CASSLDDRGQKFEQFF
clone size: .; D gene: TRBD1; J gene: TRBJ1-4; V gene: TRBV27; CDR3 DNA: TGTGCCAGCAGTCTATCCGGGACAGGGTATGAAAAACTGTTTTTT; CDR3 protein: CASSLSGTGYEKLFF
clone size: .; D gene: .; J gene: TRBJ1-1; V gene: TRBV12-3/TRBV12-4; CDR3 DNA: TGTGCCAGCAGTTTCTCGAACACTGAAGCTTTCTTT; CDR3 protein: CASSFSNTEAFF
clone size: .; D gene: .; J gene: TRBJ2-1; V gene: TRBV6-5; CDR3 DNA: TGTGCCAGCGGCTTGGGGGCCGTTAGTGATGAGCAGTTCTTC; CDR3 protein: CASGLGAVSDEQFF
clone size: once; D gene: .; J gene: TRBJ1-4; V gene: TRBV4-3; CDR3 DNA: TGCGCCAGCAGCCAAGACCTACCCCCCCTCCGACTTAATGAAAAACTGTTTTTT; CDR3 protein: CASSQDLPPLRLNEKLFF
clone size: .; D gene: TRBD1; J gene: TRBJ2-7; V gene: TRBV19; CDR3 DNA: TGTGCCAGTAGTATCGGACAGGGTAACGAGCAGTACTTC; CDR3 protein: CASSIGQGNEQYF
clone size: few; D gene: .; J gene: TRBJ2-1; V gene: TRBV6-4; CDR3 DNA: TGTGCCAGCAGTGACGCAGGGTTACACAATGAGCAGTTCTTC; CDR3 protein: CASSDAGLHNEQFF
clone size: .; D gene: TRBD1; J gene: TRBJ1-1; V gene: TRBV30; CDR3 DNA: TGTGCCTGGAGTGTACGACAGGGGGTAATTATCACTGAAGCTTTCTTT; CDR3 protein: CAWSVRQGVIITEAFF
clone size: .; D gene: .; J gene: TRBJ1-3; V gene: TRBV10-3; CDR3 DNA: TGTGCCATCAGTGAAGGGGGGGTCAGAAGCTCTGGAAACACCATATATTTT; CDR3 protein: CAISEGGVRSSGNTIYF
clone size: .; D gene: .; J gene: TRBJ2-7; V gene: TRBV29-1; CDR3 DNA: TGCAGCGTTGAAGCGGGGGTACCCTACGAGCAGTACTTC; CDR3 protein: CSVEAGVPYEQYF
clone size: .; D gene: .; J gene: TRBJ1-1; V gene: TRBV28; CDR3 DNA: TGTGCCAGCAGTTTCCGTAAAGGGACGGGGGTCACTGAAGCTTTCTTT; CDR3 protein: CASSFRKGTGVTEAFF
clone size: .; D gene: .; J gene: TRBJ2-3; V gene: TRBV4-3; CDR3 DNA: TGCGCCAGCAGCCAAGTGGGCGTGGATACGCAGTATTTT; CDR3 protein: CASSQVGVDTQYF
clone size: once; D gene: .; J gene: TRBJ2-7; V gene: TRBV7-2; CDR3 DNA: TGTGCCAGCAGCTCACACAGGGAGGGGGAGCAGTACTTC; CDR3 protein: CASSSHREGEQYF
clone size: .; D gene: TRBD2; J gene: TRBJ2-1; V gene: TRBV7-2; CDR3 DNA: TGTGCCAGCAGCTTAGGAGCGACTAGCGGGAGGTTCTACAATGAGCAGTTCTTC; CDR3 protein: CASSLGATSGRFYNEQFF
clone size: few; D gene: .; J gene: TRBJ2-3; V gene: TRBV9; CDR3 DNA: TGTGCCAGCAGCGTGGGGGGATCCACAGATACGCAGTATTTT; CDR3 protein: CASSVGGSTDTQYF
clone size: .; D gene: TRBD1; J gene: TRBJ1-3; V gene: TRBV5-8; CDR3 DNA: TGTGCCAGCAGCTTCGGGACAGGGGCTGGAAACACCATATATTTT; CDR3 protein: CASSFGTGAGNTIYF
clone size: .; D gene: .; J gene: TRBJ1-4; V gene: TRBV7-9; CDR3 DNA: TGTGCCAGCAGCATCCCGGGACAACCACTTAATGAAAAACTGTTTTTT; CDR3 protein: CASSIPGQPLNEKLFF
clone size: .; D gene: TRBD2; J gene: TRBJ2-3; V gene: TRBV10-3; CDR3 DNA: TGTGCCTCCCAACTAGCGGCCAGCACAGATACGCAGTATTTT; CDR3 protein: CASQLAASTDTQYF
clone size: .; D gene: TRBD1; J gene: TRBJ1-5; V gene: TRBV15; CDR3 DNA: TGTGCCACCAGCTTTCCAGGGGGACAGCCCCAGCATTTT; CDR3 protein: CATSFPGGQPQHF
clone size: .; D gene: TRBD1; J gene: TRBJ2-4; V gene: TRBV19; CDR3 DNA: TGTGCCAGTAGTATCCAGTGGACAGGGACCTTGAACATTCAGTACTTC; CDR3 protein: CASSIQWTGTLNIQYF
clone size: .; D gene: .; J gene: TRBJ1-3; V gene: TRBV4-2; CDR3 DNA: TGTGCCAGCAGCCAAGGGGGTACAGGCTACTCTGGAAACACCATATATTTT; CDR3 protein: CASSQGGTGYSGNTIYF
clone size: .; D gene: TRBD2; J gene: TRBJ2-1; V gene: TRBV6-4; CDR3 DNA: TGTGCCAGCACCGTGACTAGCGGGGTTCGAGGTGAGCAGTTCTTC; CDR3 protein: CASTVTSGVRGEQFF
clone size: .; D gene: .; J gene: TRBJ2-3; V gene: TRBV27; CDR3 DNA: TGTGCCAGCAGTTTATCTTTGGGTAGTTTGGGCCACACAGATACGCAGTATTTT; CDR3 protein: CASSLSLGSLGHTDTQYF
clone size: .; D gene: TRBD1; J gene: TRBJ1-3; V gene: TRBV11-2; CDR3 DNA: TGTGCCAGCAGCCTGACAGGGTCTAAAGCTGGAAACACCATATATTTT; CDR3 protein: CASSLTGSKAGNTIYF
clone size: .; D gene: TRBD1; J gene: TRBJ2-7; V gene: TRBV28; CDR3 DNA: TGTGCCAGCAGTTCGAGACAGGGCAGCTACGAGCAGTACTTC; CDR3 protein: CASSSRQGSYEQYF
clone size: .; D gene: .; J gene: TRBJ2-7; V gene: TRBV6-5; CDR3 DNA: TGTGCCAGCAGTTACTCAGGGACCGGGGGCTACGAGCAGTACTTC; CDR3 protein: CASSYSGTGGYEQYF
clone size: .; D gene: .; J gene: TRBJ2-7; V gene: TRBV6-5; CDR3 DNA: TGTGCCGTGGGGGGTAGGCTTGGTTACGAGCAGTACTTC; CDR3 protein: CAVGGRLGYEQYF
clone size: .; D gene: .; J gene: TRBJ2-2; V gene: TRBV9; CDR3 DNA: TGTGCCAGCAGCGAGGGGGGGCTAGCCCGCACCGGGGAGCTGTTTTTT; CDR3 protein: CASSEGGLARTGELFF
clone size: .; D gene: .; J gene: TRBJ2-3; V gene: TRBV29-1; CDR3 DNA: TGCAGCGTTGAAGATCGTGTTTACACAGATACGCAGTATTTT; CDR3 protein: CSVEDRVYTDTQYF
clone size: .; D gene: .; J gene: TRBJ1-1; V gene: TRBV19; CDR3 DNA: TGTGCCAGTAGTGCGGACAGCGGCAAATTTGCTTTCTTT; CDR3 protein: CASSADSGKFAFF
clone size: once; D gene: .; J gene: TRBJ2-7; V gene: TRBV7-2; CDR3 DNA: TGTGCCAGCAGAGCAAATCAGGGGTGGAACGAGCAGTACTTC; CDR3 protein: CASRANQGWNEQYF
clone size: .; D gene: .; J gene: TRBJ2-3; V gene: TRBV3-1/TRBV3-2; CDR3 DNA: TGTGCCAGCAGCCACAGGTATACGCAGTATTTT; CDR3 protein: CASSHRYTQYF
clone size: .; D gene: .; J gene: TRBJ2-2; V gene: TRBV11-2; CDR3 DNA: TGTGCCAGCAGCTTAGCTCTAACCGGGGAGCTGTTTTTT; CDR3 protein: CASSLALTGELFF